This passage covers 24 T cell receptor beta chains from one sample sequenced in a study of CD8+ T cells in alopecia areata. cDNA reverse transcribed from extracted RNA served as the sequencing template. Profiling relied on immunoSEQ multiplex PCR, and the TCRdb table lists in-frame clones only, not all of them. The data show 90,000 to 130,000 clones, with none appearing a single time. Sequenced material: lesional skin. These receptor sequences come from a C3H/HeJ mouse with alopecia areata. For the strain, the MHC haplotype given is H2-k.

This clone was picked up a small number of times. DNA and listed protein disagree at residue 15, so the protein shown here was translated from the DNA. Any gene name here is a mouse gene name. Read data end 3 residues before the CDR3 end; the end is taken from the germline J gene. V is TRBV13-3 and J is TRBJ1-3, with 11 bases identical to TRBD1. Germline CDR1 NNHDY, CDR2 SYVADS. The CDR3 totals 18 residues. V was clipped by 0 bases and J by 0 bases; unmatched bases: 5. CDR3 region: CASSDARDRGYSGNTLYF. The CDR3 bases that were read are TGTGCCAGCAGTGATGCCCGGGACAGGGGGTATTCTGGAAATACG.

This clone has only a few counts. All gene names here are mouse names. The part of the CDR3 DNA that was read is TGTGCTAGCAGTAGAGATGGGACAGGGGGCACA. Its translation: CASSRDGTGGT. The whole CDR3 region reads CASSRDGTGGTEVFF. The V gene is TRBV17, the J gene TRBJ1-1, with 11 nucleotides matching TRBD1. The read ends 4 residues shy of where the CDR3 ends; the end is completed using the germline J gene. V shed 0 bases and J 4 bases; nucleotides not matched to a gene: 1. The CDR3 runs 15 residues. The germline CDR1 and CDR2 sequences are MNHDT and YYDKIL.

This clone came up a few times. Gene names and germline match the mouse. The read comes to an end 4 residues before the CDR3 does, leaving the germline J gene to fill in the end. The J gene is TRBJ2-5, the V gene TRBV13-3, with 9 bases that match TRBD1. V shed 2 bases and J 0 bases; nucleotides not matched to a gene: 4. This CDR3 contains 16 residues. Germline V gene data show CDR1 as NNHDY and CDR2 as SYVADS. The covered CDR3 bases are TGTGCCAGCAGTGACCCTGGGACAGGGAACCAAGAC. Translating gives CASSDPGTGNQD. The full CDR3 reads CASSDPGTGNQDTQYF.

As concerns this clone: Germline and genes: mouse. Read sequence stops 4 residues before the CDR3 end, and the germline J gene provides the missing end. This rearrangement joins TRBV13-2 to TRBJ2-3; 8 positions agree with TRBD2. With 0 bases clipped from V and 0 bases from J, the junction kept 3 bases outside the gene matches. CDR3 length: 16 residues. CDR1 and CDR2 (germline): NNHNN, SYGAGS (reference sequence). The covered CDR3 bases are TGTGCCAGCGGTGATGCGGGGGGGCGCAGTGCAGAA. It is translated as CASGDAGGRSAE. The CDR3 reads in full as CASGDAGGRSAETLYF.

This clone was found many times. The protein here is the DNA translation, as the TCRdb protein differs from it at residue 12. The genes are named according to mouse. From the germline J gene comes the end of the CDR3, since the read stops 3 residues before it. Other DNA variants within this sample encode the same CDR3. This sequence joins TRBV13-3 and TRBJ1-6; no firm D call. TRBJ1-6 is an open reading frame, and its role is uncertain. The CDR3 runs to 15 residues. CDR1 is NNHDY and CDR2 is SYVADS in the germline V gene. The V end was cut by 2 bases, the J end by 0 bases, with 6 bases between. The CDR3 region is CASSESSSYNSPLYF. The sequenced part of the CDR3 DNA is TGTGCCAGCAGTGAATCCAGTTCCTATAATTCGCCC.

This clone was counted only a few times. The genes and germline here are from mouse. Here the CDR3 reads CTCSAHLGSYEQYF. CDR3 DNA, as far as it was read: TGCACCTGCAGTGCGCACCTGGGTTCCTAT. The V gene is TRBV1, the J gene TRBJ2-7; perhaps TRBD2 as D (5 bases). The read finishes 4 residues shy of the CDR3 end, and the germline J gene is used to complete it. V shed 3 bases and J shed 1 base, with 10 bases lying between them. CDR1 and CDR2 (germline): NSQYPW, LRSPGD (reference sequence). The CDR3 contains 14 residues.

Worth noting for this clone: Mouse gene names and germline throughout. The read falls 4 residues short of the CDR3 end, and the missing part is taken from the germline J gene. The rearrangement links TRBV1 to TRBJ1-1; TRBD1 is a possible D gene (6 bases). V was cut by 0 bases and J by 1 base, with 9 bases left in between. CDR1 and CDR2 (germline): NSQYPW, LRSPGD (reference sequence). This CDR3 has 15 residues. CDR3 bases read: TGCACCTGCAGTGCAGATCTACAGGGGAACACA. Its protein is CTCSADLQGNT. Given in full, the CDR3 is CTCSADLQGNTEVFF.

On this clone: Here the gene names and germline are mouse. The read ends 4 residues before the CDR3 terminus; that terminus is restored from the germline J gene. The chain recombines TRBV13-1 with TRBJ2-1; perhaps TRBD1 as D (6 bases). The CDR3 extends over 15 amino acids. The V and J ends lost 3 bases and 0 bases respectively, with 10 bases between them. Germline values: CDR1 NSHNY, CDR2 SYGAGN. CDR3 in amino acids: CASSGEGHNYAEQFF. Partial CDR3 DNA: TGTGCCAGCAGTGGTGAGGGACATAACTATGCT.

This clone has just a few counts. Mouse names are used for the genes. Coverage ceases 4 residues before the CDR3 finishes, and the germline J gene fills in the end. The V gene is TRBV13-2, the J gene TRBJ2-1, with D perhaps assigned TRBD1 or TRBD2 (5 bases each). Germline assignment: CDR1 NNHNN and CDR2 SYGAGS (reference sequence). The CDR3 length is 13 residues. The sequenced CDR3 bases are TGTGCCAGCGGTGATGGGGGGTGGGCT. Translation: CASGDGGWA. The whole CDR3 protein is CASGDGGWAEQFF.

This clone was found a few times. All gene names here are mouse names. The read finishes 4 residues shy of the CDR3 end, and the germline J gene is used to complete it. The chain couples TRBV13-2 to TRBJ2-4; 8 bases fit TRBD2. CDR1 and CDR2 from the germline V gene are NNHNN and SYGAGS (reference sequence). The CDR3 runs to 16 residues. V lost 0 bases and J lost 1; bases outside the gene matches: 4. CDR3 protein: CASGDALDWGQNTLYF. The covered CDR3 bases are TGTGCCAGCGGTGATGCACTGGACTGGGGTCAAAAC.

This clone appeared a few times. The protein here is the DNA translation, as the TCRdb protein differs from it at residue 12. Gene names and germline refer to mouse. The CDR3 is cut off 3 residues early in the read; its end comes from the germline J gene. The chain links TRBV13-3 to TRBJ1-3, with a possible D match to TRBD1 (6 bases). CDR3 length equals 15 residues. V was shortened by 5 bases and J by 0 bases, with 12 bases between the two germline ends. Germline V gives CDR1 NNHDY, CDR2 SYVADS. CDR3 DNA, as far as it was read: TGTGCCAGCAGAACCTACAGGGATTCTGGAAATACG. This translates into CASRTYRDSGNT. The full-length CDR3 reads as CASRTYRDSGNTLYF.

The table lists this clone with a few counts. The gene names given are mouse names. The missing CDR3 end, 4 residues past where the read stops, is filled in from the germline J gene. The chain carries TRBV19 and TRBJ1-2; D is possibly TRBD1 (5 bases). Germline loops: CDR1 FNHDT, CDR2 SITEND (reference sequence). The CDR3 extends over 13 amino acids. The CDR3: CASSRGLGSDYTF. The part of the CDR3 DNA that was read is TGTGCCAGCAGTCGGGGACTGGGGAGC.

A few counts support this clone. Gene names and germline match the mouse. The read ends 4 residues before the CDR3 terminus; that terminus is restored from the germline J gene. The chain couples TRBV31 to TRBJ2-5; 8 bases map to TRBD2. V gave up 0 bases and J gave up 1 base; unmatched junction bases: 3. The CDR3 spans 15 residues. Looked up from germline, CDR1 is GKSSPN and CDR2 is SITVG. CDR3 bases read: TGTGCCTGGAGTCTCGACTGGGGATACCAAGAC. Amino acids: CAWSLDWGYQD. The complete CDR3 protein is CAWSLDWGYQDTQYF.

About this clone: The germline and genes are mouse ones. The CDR3 extends 4 residues past the end of the read, so its final part is completed from the germline J gene. The chain carries TRBV30 and TRBJ2-3; D gene uncertain. The germline V gene has CDR1 SQVVS and CDR2 ANEGSEA. Trimming took 2 bases from V and 0 from J, leaving 9 bases between them. The CDR3 runs 14 residues. The CDR3 is CSSRSTSSAETLYF. The part of the CDR3 DNA that was read is TGTAGTTCTAGATCCACATCTAGTGCAGAA. Full variable domain (remainder filled in from reference TRBV30 and TRBJ2-3): SVLLYQKPNRDICQSGTSLKIQCVADSQVVSMFWYQQFQEQSLMLMATANEGSEATYESGFTKDKFPISRPNLTFSTLTVNNARPGDSSIYFCSSRSTSSAETLYFGSGTRLTVL.

Worth noting for this clone: These gene names are mouse names. The read is 4 residues too short to cover the CDR3 end, so that end is filled in from the germline J gene. The chain is built from TRBV13-3 and TRBJ2-5; TRBD1 matches at 9 bases. V trimming: 2 bases; J trimming: 0 bases; junction bases outside the gene matches: 7. Germline V gene lookup returns CDR1 NNHDY and CDR2 SYVADS. The CDR3 has 17 residues. The CDR3 sequence: CASSDTGQGVNQDTQYF. CDR3 bases read: TGTGCCAGCAGTGACACGGGACAGGGAGTTAACCAAGAC.

This clone has just a few counts. Mouse names are used for the genes. Partial CDR3 DNA: TGTGCCAGCAGTGATAGGGGGGCGCGGGTCACA. This translates into CASSDRGARVT. The CDR3, in full, reads CASSDRGARVTEVFF. The V and J genes are TRBV13-3 and TRBJ1-1, with D tentatively TRBD1 (6 bases). The read stops 4 residues short of the end of the CDR3; the missing end is completed from the germline J gene. Germline CDR1 NNHDY, CDR2 SYVADS. V lost 1 base and J lost 4, with 14 bases in between. The CDR3 runs to 15 residues.

This clone was observed a handful of times. Gene and germline names: mouse. CDR3 loop: CTCSTALPGQPDYTF. The DNA read from the CDR3 is TGCACCTGCAGTACAGCCCTACCGGGACAGCCC. The chain is built from TRBV1 and TRBJ1-2, with TRBD1 identical over 7 bases. From the germline J gene comes the end of the CDR3, since the read stops 4 residues before it. The CDR3 has 15 amino acids. Germline CDR1 is NSQYPW and CDR2 is LRSPGD (reference sequence). The full variable domain, completed using reference TRBV1 and TRBJ1-2, is VTLLEQNPRWRLVPRGQAVNLRCILKNSQYPWMSWYQQDLQKQLQWLFTLRSPGDKEVKSLPGADYLATRVTDTELRLQVANMSQGRTLYCTCSTALPGQPDYTFGSGTRLLVI.

A word on this clone: Mouse gene names and germline throughout. The read halts 4 residues ahead of the CDR3 end, with the missing end drawn from the germline J gene. J is TRBJ2-7 and V is TRBV13-1, with a weak D call TRBD1 (5 bases). Germline CDR1 NSHNY, CDR2 SYGAGN. The CDR3 is 12 amino acids. CDR3 loop: CASRTDRYEQYF. The sequenced part of the CDR3 DNA is TGTGCCAGCAGAACAGACAGATAT.

Of note for this clone: The genes are named according to mouse. The CDR3 region is CASSDFTGGYEQYF. The sequenced CDR3 bases are TGTGCCAGCAGTGATTTTACAGGGGGCTAT. This chain links TRBV13-1 with TRBJ2-7, with TRBD1 matching 8 bases. Read sequence stops 4 residues before the CDR3 end, and the germline J gene provides the missing end. Germline CDR1 is NSHNY and CDR2 is SYGAGN. V shed 1 base, J shed 3 bases, and the junction held 3 bases outside the gene matches. This CDR3 spans 14 amino acids.

With regard to this clone: The genes are named according to mouse. The CDR3 end lies 4 residues beyond the end of the read and is filled in from the germline J gene. The chain combines TRBV19 with TRBJ2-1; possible D gene TRBD1, 6 bases. The CDR3 totals 13 residues. CDR1 and CDR2 (germline): FNHDT, SITEND (reference sequence). The CDR3 spells CASSSTGRAEQFF. CDR3 bases read: TGTGCCAGCAGTTCCACAGGGCGGGCT.

A note on this clone: The germline and genes are mouse ones. Read coverage stops 4 residues before the CDR3 terminus; the germline J gene supplies the remainder. The chain uses TRBV12-1 and TRBJ2-1; maybe TRBD1 (8 bases). The germline gives CDR1 SGHSN, CDR2 HYEKVE. V lost 0 bases, J lost 4 bases, and 15 bases lay in between. This CDR3 is 16 amino acids long. The CDR3 protein is CASSLPHRGGYAEQFF. The CDR3 DNA, read in part, is TGTGCCAGCTCTCTCCCTCACAGGGGGGGATATGCT. The full variable domain, with the rest looked up from reference TRBV12-1 and TRBJ2-1, is DSGVVQSPRHIIKEKGGRSVLTCIPISGHSNVVWYQQTLGKELKFLIQHYEKVERDKGFLPSRFSVQQFDDYHSEMNMSALELEDSAMYFCASSLPHRGGYAEQFFGPGTRLTVL.

This clone was picked up a small number of times. The gene names here belong to mouse. The CDR3 end is not reached by the read, which stops 4 residues before it; the germline J gene fills it in. The chain employs TRBV31 and TRBJ2-2, with 11 bases lining up with TRBD2. Germline V CDR1 and CDR2: GKSSPN, SITVG. The CDR3 is 15 residues long. V lost 1 base and J lost 3; bases outside the gene matches: 1. The part of the CDR3 DNA that was read is TGTGCCTGGAGTCCGACTGGGGGGGACACCGGG. It encodes CAWSPTGGDTG. The full CDR3 protein reads CAWSPTGGDTGQLYF.

This clone has ten or more counts. Gene labels here are mouse ones. Coverage ceases 4 residues before the CDR3 finishes, and the germline J gene fills in the end. This chain connects TRBV17 to TRBJ2-1; D is unresolved. The V gene's germline CDR1 is MNHDT and CDR2 YYDKIL. V was shortened by 2 bases and J by 1 base, with 3 bases between the two germline ends. The CDR3 sequence is 13 residues long. Here the CDR3 reads CASSRQNYAEQFF. The sequenced CDR3 bases are TGTGCTAGCAGTAGACAGAACTATGCT. Full variable domain (remainder filled in from reference TRBV17 and TRBJ2-1): DTTVKQNPRYKLARVGKPVNLICSQTMNHDTMYWYQKKPNQAPKLLLFYYDKILNREADTFEKFQSSRPNNSFCSLYIGSAGLEYSAMYLCASSRQNYAEQFFGPGTRLTVL.

As for this clone: Gene names and germline refer to mouse. The CDR3 end is not reached by the read, which stops 4 residues before it; the germline J gene fills it in. The rearrangement uses TRBV13-3 and TRBJ1-4, with 7 bases lining up with TRBD1. Germline V gene sequence: CDR1 NNHDY, CDR2 SYVADS. The CDR3 is 14 amino acids. After removal of 5 bases from V and 4 bases from J, the junction contained 5 bases not matched to a gene. The CDR3 region is CASSPYRGNERLFF. Partial CDR3 DNA: TGTGCCAGCAGCCCGTACAGGGGCAACGAA.